These T cell receptor beta chains were read from a single sample in a study of blood T cells in healthy people across ages. Via MiXCR, TCRdb re-called the 5' RACE reads, giving one row per CDR3 protein. The sample carries more than 700,000 distinct CDR3 sequences, about 42% recorded once. Sequences were obtained from blood. The receptor set was obtained from an older man in good health. Each CDR3 is given with its conserved first and last residue. A D gene is named only where the DNA matches it firmly. Only part of the rows carry a size: once, few, many, or a class if the clone is expanded.

size,V,D,J,CDR3,DNA
.,TRBV5-1,.,TRBJ2-7,CASSAGTDSYEQYF,TGCGCCAGCAGCGCAGGGACGGATTCCTACGAGCAGTACTTC
few,TRBV5-1,TRBD2,TRBJ2-5,CASGRAGSQQETQYF,TGCGCCAGCGGGAGAGCGGGATCGCAGCAGGAGACCCAGTACTTC
few,TRBV6-1,.,TRBJ2-1,CASSDLFGGGQFF,TGTGCCAGCAGTGACCTGTTTGGAGGGGGGCAGTTCTTC
many,TRBV27,.,TRBJ2-1,CASSAGLYNEQFF,TGTGCCAGCAGTGCGGGACTCTACAATGAGCAGTTCTTC
.,TRBV7-2,.,TRBJ1-2,CASGELGNYGYTF,TGTGCCAGCGGTGAGCTGGGGAACTATGGCTACACCTTC
few,TRBV7-2,TRBD2,TRBJ2-3,CASSATSGNRDTQYF,TGTGCCAGCAGCGCGACTAGCGGGAATAGAGATACGCAGTATTTT
few,TRBV10-3,.,TRBJ2-7,CATRSQGIEQYF,TGTGCCACTAGAAGCCAGGGTATCGAGCAGTACTTC
.,TRBV6-2/TRBV6-3,.,TRBJ2-1,CASSYGGYNEQFF,TGTGCCAGCAGTTACGGTGGCTACAATGAGCAGTTCTTC
few,TRBV27,.,TRBJ2-1,CASSSLYNEQFF,TGTGCCAGCAGTTCACTCTACAATGAGCAGTTCTTC
few,TRBV5-1,TRBD1,TRBJ2-3,CASSNRDRSTDTQYF,TGCGCCAGCAGCAACCGGGACAGGAGCACAGATACGCAGTATTTT
many,TRBV28,TRBD1,TRBJ2-7,CASSLTRPGGNEQYF,TGTGCCAGCAGTTTAACTCGTCCAGGGGGTAACGAGCAGTACTTC
few,TRBV7-3,.,TRBJ2-1,CASSLGGLSNEQFF,TGTGCCAGCAGCTTAGGAGGGCTGAGCAATGAGCAGTTCTTC
.,TRBV5-4,TRBD1,TRBJ2-5,CASRPTGGIETQYF,TGTGCCAGCAGACCGACAGGGGGGATTGAGACCCAGTACTTC
.,TRBV5-1,TRBD2,TRBJ2-7,CASSRGLAGSSYNEQYF,TGCGCCAGCAGCCGGGGACTAGCGGGTAGCTCCTACAATGAGCAGTACTTC
.,TRBV29-1,TRBD1,TRBJ2-7,CSVEGRGGPNEQYF,TGCAGCGTTGAAGGCAGAGGGGGCCCAAACGAGCAGTACTTC
many,TRBV4-1,TRBD2,TRBJ2-3,CASSQDAAGGGADTQYF,TGCGCCAGCAGCCAAGATGCGGCGGGAGGGGGTGCAGATACGCAGTATTTT
.,TRBV7-3,TRBD2,TRBJ2-2,CASSAGLAGTTGELFF,TGTGCCAGCAGCGCAGGACTAGCGGGGACCACCGGGGAGCTGTTTTTT
.,TRBV14,TRBD2,TRBJ2-3,CASSPGLAGISDTQYF,TGTGCCAGCAGCCCGGGACTAGCGGGAATCTCAGATACGCAGTATTTT
once,TRBV14,.,TRBJ2-5,CASSQDWLGSRHGQETQYF,TGTGCCAGCAGCCAAGACTGGTTGGGCAGCCGGCACGGTCAAGAGACCCAGTACTTC
once,TRBV6-2/TRBV6-3,.,TRBJ2-7,CASSYFAQDNEQYF,TGTGCCAGCAGTTATTTTGCCCAAGACAATGAGCAGTACTTC
few,TRBV30,TRBD2,TRBJ2-6,CAWSVRAGAGANVLTF,TGTGCCTGGAGTGTACGCGCGGGAGCTGGGGCCAACGTCCTGACTTTC
few,TRBV7-8,.,TRBJ1-6,CASSLNEKPLHF,TGTGCCAGCAGCTTAAATGAAAAACCCCTCCACTTT
.,TRBV7-2,TRBD2,TRBJ2-1,CASSLDRAGHNEQFF,TGTGCCAGCAGCTTAGATAGAGCGGGGCACAATGAGCAGTTCTTC
few,TRBV20-1,.,TRBJ2-5,CSALSGIGEYF,TGCAGTGCTCTGTCCGGAATTGGGGAGTACTTC
.,TRBV7-2,.,TRBJ1-4,CASSLRVRAPNEKLFF,TGTGCCAGCAGCCTCCGCGTTCGGGCTCCTAATGAAAAACTGTTTTTT
few,TRBV18,TRBD1,TRBJ2-1,CASSPPGTGGNEQFF,TGTGCCAGCTCACCTCCCGGGACAGGGGGCAATGAGCAGTTCTTC